Each of the 7 T cell receptor beta chains below was sequenced from the same sample in a study of blood T cell repertoires in COVID-19. The assay was immunoSEQ multiplex PCR, and TCRdb's table has in-frame clones only and misses some. The table shows 300,000 to 350,000 clones, with 90% occurring only once. Sequenced: PBMCs or T cells enriched from blood (not recorded which). These receptors were collected from a woman younger than 30 with acute COVID-19.

The CDR3 reads CASSPRTAATNEKLFF. For the CDR3, the DNA is TGTGCCAGCAGCCCCCGGACAGCAGCAACTAATGAAAAACTGTTTTTT. The chain employs TRBV11-2 and TRBJ1-4; D is possibly TRBD1 (6 bases). The CDR3 runs to 16 residues. Trimming removed 5 bases at V and 0 bases at J, with 13 bases between. Germline V CDR1 and CDR2: SGHAT, FQNNGV. Based on the CDR3 plus reference TRBV11-2 and TRBJ1-4, the full variable domain is EAGVAQSPRYKIIEKRQSVAFWCNPISGHATLYWYQQILGQGPKLLIQFQNNGVVDDSQLPKDRFSAERLKGVDSTLKIQPAKLEDSAVYLCASSPRTAATNEKLFFGSGTQLSVL.

J is TRBJ1-5 and V is TRBV30; D is possibly TRBD1 (5 bases). Trimming left V 4 bases short and J 3 bases short, with 13 bases between. Germline V gene sequence: CDR1 GTSNPN, CDR2 SVGIG (reference sequence). The CDR3 extends over 14 amino acids. The CDR3 is CAWNVEGYNQPQHF. The CDR3 DNA reads as TGTGCCTGGAACGTGGAGGGGTACAATCAGCCCCAGCATTTT. The complete variable domain, with remaining parts taken from reference TRBV30 and TRBJ1-5, reads SQTIHQWPATLVQPVGSPLSLECTVEGTSNPNLYWYRQAAGRGLQLLFYSVGIGQISSEVPQNLSASRPQDRQFILSSKKLLLSDSGFYLCAWNVEGYNQPQHFGDGTRLSIL.

The chain links TRBV3-1 (or the pseudogene TRBV3-2) to TRBJ2-3; D ambiguous. CDR3 size: 15 residues. The germline V gene has CDR1 LGHDT and CDR2 YNNKEL (reference sequence). Between the trimmed V and J ends, which lost 5 bases and 0 bases, there was a span of 12 bases. The CDR3 loop is CASSFLTSSTDTQYF. The DNA for the CDR3 is TGTGCCAGCAGCTTTCTTACTTCTAGCACAGATACGCAGTATTTT.

The rearrangement joins TRBV28 to TRBJ1-2, with D possibly being TRBD1 (6 bases). V lost 8 bases and J lost 4, with 17 bases in between. The CDR3 is 14 residues long. The germline CDR1 and CDR2 sequences are MDHEN and SYDVKM. The CDR3 reads CASLQSDSVYGYTF. The DNA of the CDR3 is TGTGCCAGCCTTCAGTCGGACAGCGTCTATGGCTACACCTTC.

The rearrangement joins TRBV5-1 to TRBJ2-3, with 7 positions matching TRBD2. J gave up 2 bases and V 0 bases, and 6 bases lay outside the gene matches. The CDR3 runs to 16 residues. Germline CDR1 SGHRS, CDR2 YFSETQ. DNA of the CDR3: TGCGCCAGCAGCTTGGGGGCTAGCGGATACACAGATACGCAGTATTTT. Its translation is CASSLGASGYTDTQYF.

This clone has a single count. The CDR3 coding sequence is TGTGCCAGCAGCTTAACTCTAGTCGCTGAAGCTTTCTTT. Residues: CASSLTLVAEAFF. The chain recombines TRBV7-9 with TRBJ1-1, with D unresolved. The CDR3 loop spans 13 amino acids. CDR1 SEHNR and CDR2 FQNEAQ come from the germline V gene (reference sequence). Trimming took 2 bases from V and 6 from J, leaving 10 bases between them.

This rearrangement joins TRBV27 to TRBJ2-5; the match to TRBD2 covers 12 bases. This CDR3 comprises 14 residues. Germline V gene lookup returns CDR1 MNHEY and CDR2 SMNVEV (reference sequence). Trimming at V came to 4 bases and at J to 9 bases, leaving 6 bases not matched to a gene. The CDR3, as DNA: TGTGCCAGCAGTTCAGGACTAGCGGGGAGGTCCCAGTACTTC. Protein: CASSSGLAGRSQYF.